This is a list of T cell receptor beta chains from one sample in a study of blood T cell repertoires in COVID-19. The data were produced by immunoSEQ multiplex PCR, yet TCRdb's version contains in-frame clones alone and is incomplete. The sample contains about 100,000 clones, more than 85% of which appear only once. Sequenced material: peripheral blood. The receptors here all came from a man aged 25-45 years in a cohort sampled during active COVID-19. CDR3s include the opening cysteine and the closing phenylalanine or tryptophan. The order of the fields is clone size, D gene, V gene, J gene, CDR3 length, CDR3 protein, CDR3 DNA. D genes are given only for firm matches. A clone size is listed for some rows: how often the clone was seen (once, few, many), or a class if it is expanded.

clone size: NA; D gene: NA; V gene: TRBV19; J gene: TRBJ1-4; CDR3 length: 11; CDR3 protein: CASGQFEKLFF; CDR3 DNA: TGTGCCAGCGGACAGTTTGAAAAACTGTTTTTT
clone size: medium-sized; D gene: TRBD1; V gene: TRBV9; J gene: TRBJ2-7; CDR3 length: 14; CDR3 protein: CASSERQGAYEQYF; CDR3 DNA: TGTGCCAGCAGCGAAAGACAGGGGGCTTACGAGCAGTACTTC
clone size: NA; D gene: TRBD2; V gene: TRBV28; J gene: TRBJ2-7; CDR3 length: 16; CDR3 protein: CASSSSGGAATYEQYF; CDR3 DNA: TGTGCCAGCAGTTCTAGCGGGGGAGCTGCCACCTACGAGCAGTACTTC
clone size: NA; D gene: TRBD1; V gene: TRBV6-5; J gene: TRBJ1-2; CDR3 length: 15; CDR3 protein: CASSYRGQGRWGYTF; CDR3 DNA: TGTGCCAGCAGTTACAGGGGGCAGGGGCGCTGGGGCTACACCTTC
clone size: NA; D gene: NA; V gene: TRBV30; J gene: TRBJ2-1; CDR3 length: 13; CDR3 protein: CAWSQGSYNEQFF; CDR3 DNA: TGTGCCTGGAGTCAGGGAAGCTACAATGAGCAGTTCTTC
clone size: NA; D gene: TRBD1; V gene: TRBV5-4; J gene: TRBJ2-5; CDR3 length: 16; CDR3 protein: CASSFLLGQERGTQYF; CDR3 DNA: TGTGCCAGCAGCTTCCTACTCGGACAGGAGCGAGGGACCCAGTACTTC
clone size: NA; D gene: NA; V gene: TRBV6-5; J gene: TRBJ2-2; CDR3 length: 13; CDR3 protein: CASSSGNTGELFF; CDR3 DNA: TGTGCCAGCAGTTCGGGGAACACCGGGGAGCTGTTTTTT
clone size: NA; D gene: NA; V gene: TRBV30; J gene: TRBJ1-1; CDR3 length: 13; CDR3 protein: CAWSPGRNTEAFF; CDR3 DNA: TGTGCCTGGAGCCCCGGTAGGAACACTGAAGCTTTCTTT
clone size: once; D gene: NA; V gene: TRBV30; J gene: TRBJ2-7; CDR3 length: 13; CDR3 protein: CAWAVVGGAEQYF; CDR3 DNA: TGTGCCTGGGCCGTGGTCGGGGGAGCCGAGCAGTACTTC
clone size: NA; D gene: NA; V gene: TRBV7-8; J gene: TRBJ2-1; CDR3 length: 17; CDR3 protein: CASSPPPSGSSYNEQFF; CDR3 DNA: TGTGCCAGCAGCCCACCCCCCTCGGGGAGCTCCTACAATGAGCAGTTCTTC
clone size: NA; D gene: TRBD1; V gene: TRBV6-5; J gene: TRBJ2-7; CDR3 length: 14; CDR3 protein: CASRGTGLSYEQYF; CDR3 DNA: TGTGCCAGCAGGGGGACAGGGTTGTCCTACGAGCAGTACTTC
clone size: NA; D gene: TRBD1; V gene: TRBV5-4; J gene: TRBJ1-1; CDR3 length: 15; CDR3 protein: CASSLVGQGSTEAFF; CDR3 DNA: TGTGCCAGCAGCTTGGTGGGACAGGGCAGTACTGAAGCTTTCTTT
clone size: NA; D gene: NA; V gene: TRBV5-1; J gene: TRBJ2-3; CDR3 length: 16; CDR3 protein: CASSFPSAGVGDTQYF; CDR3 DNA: TGCGCCAGCAGCTTCCCTTCGGCAGGGGTTGGAGATACGCAGTATTTT
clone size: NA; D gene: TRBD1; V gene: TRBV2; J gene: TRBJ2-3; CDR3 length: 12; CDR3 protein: CASRTGADTQYF; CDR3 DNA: TGTGCCAGCAGGACAGGGGCCGATACGCAGTATTTT